A selection of T cell receptor beta chains follows, all from one sample in a study of T cells in Graves' hyperthyroidism and ophthalmopathy. MiXCR, run by TCRdb on the multiplex PCR reads, gives a single entry per CDR3 protein. The sample comprises hundreds of thousands of distinct CDR3 sequences, under 15% of which are singletons, and roughly 9.2% rests with the top ten. Sequenced sample: blood. Every receptor here comes from a young woman with Graves' hyperthyroidism. The CDR3 runs from the conserved cysteine through the conserved F or W.

len,v_gene,j_gene,CDR3aa
13,TRBV6-2/TRBV6-3,TRBJ1-2,CAGSPGSRYGYTF
16,TRBV6-1,TRBJ2-1,CASSERWAGGPDEQFF
15,TRBV7-9,TRBJ2-5,CASSLRTGGAETQYF
14,TRBV6-1,TRBJ1-1,CASSLGLTDSEAFF
15,TRBV6-1,TRBJ1-4,CASSDLGTTNEKLFF
14,TRBV20-1,TRBJ2-3,CSARDRRGTDTQYF
14,TRBV4-2,TRBJ1-6,CASMLGRGDSPLHF
15,TRBV7-2,TRBJ1-5,CASREGGIGNQPQHF
15,TRBV9,TRBJ1-3,CASSEAGGAGNTIYF
14,TRBV20-1,TRBJ2-4,CSAAGTGGLNIQYF
16,TRBV28,TRBJ2-5,CASTPGLAERQETQYF
15,TRBV11-2,TRBJ1-3,CASSLAGGPGNTIYF
13,TRBV30,TRBJ2-3,CAWTTGSTDTQYF
14,TRBV27,TRBJ2-3,CASGWRGNTDTQYF
12,TRBV20-1,TRBJ2-7,CSSLSGATEQYF
13,TRBV5-1,TRBJ2-7,CASSLVGGYEQYF
15,TRBV29-1,TRBJ2-5,CSAPSSGGAGETQYF
15,TRBV27,TRBJ2-5,CASSFSGGLQETQYF
12,TRBV18,TRBJ2-7,CASSRNGYEQYF
13,TRBV24-1,TRBJ1-1,CATSRGSNTEAFF
13,TRBV7-2,TRBJ2-1,CASSFELYNEQFF
13,TRBV19,TRBJ1-1,CASSITEGTEAFF
15,TRBV28,TRBJ2-7,CASSLSSGVTYEQYF
14,TRBV18,TRBJ1-5,CASSPSGTELTQHF
13,TRBV7-2,TRBJ2-7,CASSFNSLYEQYF
15,TRBV24-1,TRBJ2-2,CATSPTGANTGELFF
18,TRBV14,TRBJ2-3,CASSRGTPRWGSSDTQYF
18,TRBV4-2,TRBJ1-5,CASSQDQWDRYSNQPQHF